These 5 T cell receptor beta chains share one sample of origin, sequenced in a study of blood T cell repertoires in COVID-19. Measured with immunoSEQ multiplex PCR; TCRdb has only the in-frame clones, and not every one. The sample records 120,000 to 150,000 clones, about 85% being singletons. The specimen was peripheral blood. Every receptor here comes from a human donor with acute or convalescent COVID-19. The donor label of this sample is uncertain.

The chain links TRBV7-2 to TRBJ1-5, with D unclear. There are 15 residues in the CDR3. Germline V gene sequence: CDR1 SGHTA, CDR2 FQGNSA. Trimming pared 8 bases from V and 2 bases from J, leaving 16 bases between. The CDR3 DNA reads TGTGCCAGCGGCCGGGGAGGGAACCGCAATCAGCCCCAGCATTTT. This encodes CASGRGGNRNQPQHF.

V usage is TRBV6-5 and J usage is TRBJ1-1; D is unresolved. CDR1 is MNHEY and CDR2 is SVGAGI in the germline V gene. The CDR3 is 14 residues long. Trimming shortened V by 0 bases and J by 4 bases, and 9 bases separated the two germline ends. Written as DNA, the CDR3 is TGTGCCAGCAGTTACTCTCCAGGCTCCACTGAAGCTTTCTTT. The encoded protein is CASSYSPGSTEAFF.

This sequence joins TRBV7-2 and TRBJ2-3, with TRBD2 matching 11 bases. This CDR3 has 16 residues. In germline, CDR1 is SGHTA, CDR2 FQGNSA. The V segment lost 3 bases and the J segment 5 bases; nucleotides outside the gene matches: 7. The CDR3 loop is CASSFLAGGQGDTQYF. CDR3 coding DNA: TGTGCCAGCAGCTTCTTAGCGGGAGGGCAGGGAGATACGCAGTATTTT.

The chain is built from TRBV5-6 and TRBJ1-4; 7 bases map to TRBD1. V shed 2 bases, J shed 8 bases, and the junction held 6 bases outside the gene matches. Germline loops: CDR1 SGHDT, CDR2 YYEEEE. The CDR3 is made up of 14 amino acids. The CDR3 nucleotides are TGTGCCAGCAGCTTACAGGGGTCGCGAGAAAAACTGTTTTTT. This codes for CASSLQGSREKLFF.

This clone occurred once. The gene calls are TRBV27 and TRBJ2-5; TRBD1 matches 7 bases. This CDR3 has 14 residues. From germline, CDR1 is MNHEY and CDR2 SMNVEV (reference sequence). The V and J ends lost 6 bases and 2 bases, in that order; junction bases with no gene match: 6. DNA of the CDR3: TGTGCCAGCAGATTACGGGACAGTCAAGAGACCCAGTACTTC. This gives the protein CASRLRDSQETQYF.